Shown below are 26 T cell receptor beta chains from a single sample sequenced in a study of vaccination and CD4 T cells after COVID-19. No cognate antigen is known for these TCRs. Sequencing of cultured CD4+ T cell DNA used the Oncomine TCR Beta short-read assay. A single record per CDR3 protein comes from TCRdb applying MiXCR to the PCR reads. Of 14,000 or so distinct CDR3 sequences listed, 24% are singletons. Treatment: roughly nine-day PBMC culture with coronavirus spike peptide pools or control peptides (ViraFEST assay). The sequencing used CD4+ T cells from blood, cultured in vitro, collected after SARS-CoV-2 vaccination. The receptors derive from a human donor who had recovered from COVID-19.

This chain uses TRBV19 with TRBJ2-1, with D possibly TRBD2 on 6 matching bases. CDR3 size: 12 residues. CDR1 is LNHDA, CDR2 SQIVND, per germline (reference sequence). Trimming pared 6 bases from V and 10 bases from J, leaving 13 bases between. The CDR3 sequence is CASRGLFEEQFF. The DNA of the CDR3 is TGTGCCAGTAGGGGACTCTTCGAGGAGCAGTTCTTC.

This chain joins TRBV14 and TRBJ2-3; D not resolved. The CDR3 is made up of 14 amino acids. Germline V CDR1 and CDR2: SGHDN, FVKESK. Trimming took off 5 bases at V and 5 bases at J, with 14 bases between the two ends. CDR3 in DNA: TGTGCCAGCAGCTTAGGACGGAAAGGAGATACGCAGTATTTT. Its translation: CASSLGRKGDTQYF.

J is TRBJ2-7 and V is TRBV7-2; D call uncertain. This CDR3 contains 12 residues. Trimming shortened V by 4 bases and J by 0 bases, and 4 bases separated the two germline ends. CDR1 is SGHTA, CDR2 FQGNSA, per germline. CDR3 coding DNA: TGTGCCAGCAGCTCGAGCTCCTACGAGCAGTACTTC. Translation gives CASSSSSYEQYF.

This clonotype appeared a few times. The V gene is TRBV10-3, the J gene TRBJ2-3; D unresolved. Germline CDR1 reads ENHRY; CDR2 reads SYGVKD. The CDR3 is 12 residues long. Trimming cost V 0 bases and J 8 bases, with 6 bases left between them. CDR3 nucleotides: TGTGCCATCAGTGAGTCGGGTGGTACGCAGTATTTT. Translation: CAISESGGTQYF.

This chain connects TRBV5-1 to TRBJ2-3; perhaps D is TRBD1 or TRBD2 (5 bases each). CDR3 length: 16 residues. With 3 bases removed from V and 1 base from J, the gap between germline ends came to 15 bases. In germline, CDR1 is SGHRS, CDR2 YFSETQ. The CDR3 protein is CASSSAGTTGTDTQYF. DNA for the CDR3: TGCGCCAGCAGCTCCGCCGGGACGACAGGCACAGATACGCAGTATTTT.

In its sample, this clonotype is medium-sized. The V call is TRBV27, the J call TRBJ1-6; perhaps TRBD1 as D (6 bases). Germline CDR1 and CDR2: MNHEY and SMNVEV (reference sequence). The ends were cut back, 3 bases at V and 9 bases at J, with 15 bases in the middle. This CDR3 is built from 15 residues. CDR3 in amino acids: CASSFSGGISSPLHF. Written as DNA, the CDR3 is TGTGCCAGCAGTTTTTCCGGGGGCATCAGTTCACCCCTCCACTTT.

The rearrangement uses TRBV5-4 and TRBJ1-3; 7 bases agree with TRBD1. The CDR3 sequence is 16 residues long. J was trimmed by 4 bases and V by 1 base; bases with no gene match: 8. Germline CDR1 and CDR2: SGHNT and YYREEE (reference sequence). CDR3 amino acids: CASSLIRPGGGNTIYF. The CDR3 coding sequence is TGTGCCAGCAGCTTGATTCGTCCAGGGGGAGGAAACACCATATATTTT.

The rearrangement joins TRBV6-5 to TRBJ1-5; no reliable D call. Germline V CDR1 and CDR2: MNHEY, SVGAGI. V was shortened by 4 bases and J by 3 bases, with 13 bases between the two germline ends. The length of the CDR3 is 15 residues. The CDR3 loop reads CASSLTNQLNQPQHF. The CDR3 nucleotides are TGTGCCAGCAGTTTGACAAACCAGCTCAATCAGCCCCAGCATTTT.

Only a few counts were recorded for this clonotype. V is TRBV2 and J is TRBJ1-2, with 9 nucleotides matching TRBD1. Germline loops: CDR1 SNHLY, CDR2 FYNNEI. With V trimmed by 7 bases and J by 7 bases, 7 bases remained unmatched. CDR3 size: 13 residues. CDR3 in amino acids: CASITDRGSGYTF. The CDR3 coding sequence is TGTGCCAGCATTACGGACAGGGGAAGTGGCTACACCTTC.

This clonotype was detected a few times. CDR3 residues: CATSRASGTGTYEQYF. In nucleotides, the CDR3 is TGTGCCACCAGCAGAGCATCCGGGACAGGGACCTACGAGCAGTACTTC. This chain connects TRBV15 to TRBJ2-7, with TRBD1 matching over 9 bases. The CDR3 extends over 16 amino acids. V shed 1 base and J 2 bases; nucleotides not matched to a gene: 6. Germline CDR1 reads LNHNV; CDR2 reads YYDKDF (reference sequence).

By frequency in the sample, this clonotype is medium-sized (0.01 to 0.1%). V gene TRBV7-2 combines with J gene TRBJ2-5; D assignment may be TRBD1 or TRBD2 (5 bases each). This CDR3 region has 14 residues. V was clipped by 5 bases and J by 1 base, with 11 bases between them. Germline V gene sequence: CDR1 SGHTA, CDR2 FQGNSA. The CDR3 region has the DNA TGTGCCAGCAGCCCGGGACCACGCCAAGAGACCCAGTACTTC. Translation gives CASSPGPRQETQYF.

The chain is built from TRBV20-1 and TRBJ2-7; TRBD2 matches at 11 bases. V was clipped by 3 bases and J by 7 bases; unmatched bases: 8. Germline-derived CDR1 and CDR2 are DFQATT and SNEGSKA (reference sequence). The CDR3 runs 14 residues. The CDR3 DNA sequence: TGCAGTGCTAGTACGAGACTAGCGGGGCGAGAGCAGTACTTC. It translates to CSASTRLAGREQYF.

The chain uses TRBV6-1 and TRBJ2-1, with 8 bases aligning to TRBD2. Trimming removed 10 bases from V and 2 bases from J; junction bases left unmatched: 13. The germline V gene has CDR1 MNHNS and CDR2 SASEGT. This CDR3 comprises 16 residues. The CDR3 nucleotides read TGTGCCACCACCGGCGGGGGGTTGTGGGCCTACAATGAGCAGTTCTTC. Residues: CATTGGGLWAYNEQFF.

This clonotype was recorded a few times. The chain carries TRBV2 and TRBJ1-5, with D unresolved. The germline V and J ends were trimmed by 5 bases and 0 bases, with 14 bases remaining between them. CDR3 length: 16 residues. Germline V lookup: CDR1 SNHLY, CDR2 FYNNEI. This CDR3 reads CASSTPYPYSNQPQHF. The DNA for the CDR3 is TGTGCCAGCAGTACCCCATATCCCTATAGCAATCAGCCCCAGCATTTT.

The chain joins TRBV20-1 to TRBJ1-5; weak D call: TRBD1 (5 bases). CDR1 is DFQATT, CDR2 SNEGSKA, per germline (reference sequence). Trimming removed 0 bases from V and 6 bases from J, with 18 bases in between. The CDR3 is 16 residues long. CDR3 DNA: TGCAGTGCTAGAGATCGGGCAGGCGGGGGGAGTCAGCCCCAGCATTTT. This translates into CSARDRAGGGSQPQHF.

This sequence joins TRBV9 and TRBJ1-1; no firm D call. The V gene's germline CDR1 is SGDLS and CDR2 YYNGEE. The CDR3 consists of 14 residues. Trimming removed 0 bases at V and 4 bases at J, with 10 bases between. The CDR3, as DNA: TGTGCCAGCAGCGTAGTGAGCACAGTCACTGAAGCTTTCTTT. Translation gives CASSVVSTVTEAFF.

This clonotype is labeled medium-sized (0.01 to 0.1%). V gene TRBV24-1 combines with J gene TRBJ2-3, with TRBD1 identical over 7 bases. The CDR3 sequence is 15 residues long. Germline CDR1 reads KGHDR; CDR2 reads SFDVKD. V trimming: 3 bases; J trimming: 6 bases; junction bases outside the gene matches: 8. The DNA for the CDR3 is TGTGCCACCAGTGATCGGGCTAGGGGGCTGGATACGCAGTATTTT. Protein product: CATSDRARGLDTQYF.

By sample fraction, this clonotype is medium-sized (0.01 to 0.1%). The rearrangement uses TRBV19 and TRBJ1-2, with D hard to call. V was clipped by 0 bases and J by 9 bases, with 5 bases between them. There are 11 residues in the CDR3. Germline CDR1 LNHDA, CDR2 SQIVND (reference sequence). The DNA for the CDR3 is TGTGCCAGTAGTATAGAAGTGAGCTACACCTTC. Its translation: CASSIEVSYTF.

This chain joins TRBV29-1 and TRBJ1-5; TRBD1 matches 7 bases. CDR1 and CDR2 (germline): SQVTM, ANQGSEA. With V trimmed by 4 bases and J by 7 bases, 4 bases remained unmatched. CDR3 size: 12 residues. The DNA of the CDR3 is TGCAGCGTTGGACAGGGACGACAGCCCCAGCATTTT. It is translated as CSVGQGRQPQHF.

This CDR3 reads CASSDDSRGGTDTQYF. The DNA for the CDR3 is TGTGCCAGCAGCGACGACTCCAGGGGGGGCACAGATACGCAGTATTTT. This chain connects TRBV6-1 to TRBJ2-3, with D possibly being TRBD1 (7 bases). Per the germline V gene, CDR1 is MNHNS and CDR2 is SASEGT. Trimming pared 6 bases from V and 1 base from J, leaving 17 bases between. This CDR3 contains 16 residues.

Only a few counts were recorded for this clonotype. The chain has TRBV2 and TRBJ1-6; no clear D. Looked up from germline, CDR1 is SNHLY and CDR2 is FYNNEI. V lost 3 bases and J lost 6, with 9 bases in between. This CDR3 is 14 amino acids long. CDR3: CASSDKGGNSPLHF. The CDR3 DNA is TGTGCCAGCAGTGACAAGGGTGGTAATTCACCCCTCCACTTT.

The chain combines TRBV20-1 with TRBJ2-1; 11 bases fit TRBD1. Trimming removed 6 bases from V and 6 bases from J; junction bases left unmatched: 7. The CDR3 runs 14 residues. Germline assignment: CDR1 DFQATT and CDR2 SNEGSKA (reference sequence). Here the CDR3 DNA reads TGCAGTGCCCCTCCAGGGACAGGGGGCAATGAGCAGTTCTTC. As protein: CSAPPGTGGNEQFF.

Sample share makes this clonotype medium-sized (0.01 to 0.1%). This rearrangement joins TRBV18 to TRBJ2-3, with a possible D match to TRBD2 (6 bases). Trimming cost V 4 bases and J 0 bases, with 11 bases left between them. Per the germline V gene, CDR1 is KGHSH and CDR2 is LQKENI. CDR3 length equals 15 residues. The DNA of the CDR3 is TGTGCCAGCTCACAGGACTACCTTAGCACAGATACGCAGTATTTT. Its translation is CASSQDYLSTDTQYF.

The genes are TRBV6-2 or TRBV6-3 and TRBJ1-5; no definite D call. CDR3 size: 15 residues. Germline values: CDR1 MNHEY, CDR2 SVGEGT. V was pared by 6 bases and J by 3 bases, with 15 bases between. The CDR3 here is CASRTRWRDNQPQHF. CDR3 nucleotides: TGTGCCAGCAGAACGAGGTGGAGGGACAATCAGCCCCAGCATTTT.

The V and J genes are TRBV5-6 and TRBJ2-5, with D hard to call. V was clipped by 4 bases and J by 0 bases, with 1 base between them. The CDR3 is made up of 11 amino acids. CDR1 is SGHDT, CDR2 YYEEEE, per germline. CDR3 loop: CASSNQETQYF. The CDR3 DNA is TGTGCCAGCAGCAACCAAGAGACCCAGTACTTC.

This clonotype was detected a few times. CDR3 DNA sequence: TGTGCCAGTAGTCCAGGAAATAGGAATGGCAATCAGCCCCAGCATTTT. This encodes CASSPGNRNGNQPQHF. The V gene is TRBV19, the J gene TRBJ1-5, with unresolved D. Trimming removed 5 bases from V and 2 bases from J, with 16 bases in between. Germline CDR1 is LNHDA and CDR2 is SQIVND (reference sequence). The CDR3 covers 16 residues.